These 25 T cell receptor beta chains were sequenced from one sample in a study of tumor-infiltrating lymphocytes in primary liver carcinoma. Germline DNA was extracted alongside blood RNA, which was obtained from unsorted whole blood. Total RNA (around 500 ng) served as template for TCR beta cDNA synthesis primed by a constant-region primer. Three-round nested multiplex PCR performed with slightly modified ARM-PCR produced the TCR beta libraries. TRBV1-TRBV30 forward primers paired with a C-beta reverse primer drove the first two PCR rounds, approximately 11 cycles each. Using its own MiXCR run on the multiplex PCR reads, TCRdb lists one record per CDR3 protein. The sample lists 300,000 to 350,000 distinct CDR3 sequences, around 50% occurring once. The sequenced sample consisted of peripheral blood. These receptors were taken from a woman aged 25 to 39 with primary liver carcinoma and hepatitis B virus infection.

This chain connects TRBV19 to TRBJ2-7, with 10 bases identical to TRBD2. Germline V gene data show CDR1 as LNHDA and CDR2 as SQIVND (reference sequence). The CDR3 has 14 amino acids. V was pared by 10 bases and J by 0 bases, with 6 bases of the junction left unmatched. CDR3 in DNA: TGTGCCACCTCAGCGGGAGGGCCCTCCTACGAGCAGTACTTC. The encoded protein is CATSAGGPSYEQYF.

For this clonotype: This clone may be a read error of a much larger clone one base away. The chain uses TRBV4-3 and TRBJ2-1; 8 bases agree with TRBD1. CDR1 and CDR2 from the germline V gene are LGHNA and YSLEER. This CDR3 has 15 residues. The CDR3 protein is CAGSPDRGTRNEQFF. CDR3 nucleotides: TGCGCCGGCAGCCCCGACAGGGGAACTAGAAATGAGCAGTTCTTC.

As regards this clonotype: Likely a read error: the CDR3 ends without its conserved phenylalanine or tryptophan. The V gene is TRBV29-1, the J gene TRBJ2-5, with D possibly TRBD2 on 6 matching bases. Germline assignment: CDR1 SQVTM and CDR2 ANQGSEA. CDR3 length equals 14 residues. V lost 4 bases and J 4 bases, leaving 16 bases between the germline ends. The CDR3 coding sequence is TGCAGCGTTGTAGGGGCGGGGTTCCTAGAGACCCAGTACTTA. Translated, it gives CSVVGAGFLETQYL.

As regards this clonotype: Germline and junction disagree at one end, which may indicate a read error. The gene calls are TRBV11-2 and TRBJ2-1; unclear D gene. The germline gives CDR1 SGHAT, CDR2 FQNNGV. The CDR3 runs 13 residues. Here the CDR3 reads CASSLVRLYEQFF. CDR3 DNA: TGCGCCAGCAGCTTAGTTCGGCTGTACGAGCAGTTCTTC.

This chain joins TRBV6-1 and TRBJ2-3; tentative D call: TRBD2 (5 bases). Looked up from germline, CDR1 is MNHNS and CDR2 is SASEGT. The CDR3 contains 13 residues. V was pared by 1 base and J by 10 bases, with 12 bases between. The CDR3 DNA follows: TGTGCCAGCAGTGAAGGACTATTCTCCCCGCAGTATTTT. This gives the protein CASSEGLFSPQYF.

Details on this clonotype: A read error may account for a junction end that differs from germline. The V call is TRBV12-3 or TRBV12-4, the J call TRBJ1-1; tentative D call: TRBD1 (6 bases). The CDR3 covers 14 residues. The CDR3 is CTSSFGRGGTEVFF. CDR3 nucleotide sequence: TGTACCAGTAGTTTTGGCAGGGGTGGGACTGAAGTTTTCTTT.

This chain connects TRBV6-5 to TRBJ2-7; 10 bases are a match to TRBD2. CDR3 length: 14 amino acids. Germline trimming cut 6 bases from V and 10 bases from J; bases unmatched to any gene: 12. Per germline, CDR1 MNHEY and CDR2 SVGAGI. CDR3 protein: CASRHSGRSDKQYF. Written as DNA, the CDR3 is TGTGCCAGCAGGCATAGCGGGAGGTCCGACAAACAGTACTTC.

About this clonotype itself: Given a much more abundant clone one base away, this may be a read error. CDR3 in DNA: TGTGCCATCAGTGAGAGGCAGGGGATCAAACAGCCCCAGCATTTT. Amino acid sequence: CAISERQGIKQPQHF. This sequence joins TRBV10-3 and TRBJ1-5; weak D call: TRBD1 (6 bases). The V end was cut by 2 bases, the J end by 7 bases, with 15 bases between. CDR1 and CDR2 (germline): ENHRY, SYGVKD. There are 15 residues in the CDR3.

Remarks on this clonotype: Since a much larger clone is just one base distant, this may be a read error. Since the CDR3 does not end with the conserved phenylalanine or tryptophan, this likely comes from a read error. The genes are TRBV4-3 and TRBJ2-5; D call uncertain. This CDR3 is 15 amino acids long. The V gene lost 1 base and the J gene lost 0 bases, with 9 bases spanning the gap. Germline V gene sequence: CDR1 LGHNA, CDR2 YSLEER. CDR3 protein: CASSQGVNDQETQYI. In DNA, the CDR3 is TGCGCCAGCAGCCAAGGAGTCAACGACCAAGAGACCCAGTACATC.

Only a few counts were recorded for this clonotype. The chain couples TRBV29-1 to TRBJ1-4, with 10 bases fitting TRBD1. CDR1 is SQVTM, CDR2 ANQGSEA, per germline. J lost 6 bases, V lost 3 bases, and 4 bases had no gene match. This CDR3 has 14 residues. The CDR3 is CSVDEGTGDEKLFF. The CDR3 bases are TGCAGCGTTGATGAGGGGACAGGGGATGAAAAACTGTTTTTT.

This chain joins TRBV6-5 and TRBJ2-7; 10 bases are shared with TRBD2. Germline CDR1 MNHEY, CDR2 SVGAGI. V was pared by 4 bases and J by 5 bases, with 8 bases of the junction left unmatched. There are 15 residues in the CDR3. The CDR3: CASSSESGRGHEQYF. In DNA, the CDR3 is TGTGCCAGCAGTTCCGAGAGCGGGAGGGGCCACGAGCAGTACTTC.

A few counts support this clonotype. The gene calls are TRBV7-8 and TRBJ2-2; weak D call: TRBD2 (6 bases). From germline, CDR1 is SGHVS and CDR2 FQNEAQ. This CDR3 is built from 13 residues. The V end was cut by 7 bases, the J end by 4 bases, with 10 bases between. The CDR3, as DNA: TGTGCCAGCATAGTCGGGGGCACCGGGGAGCTGTTTTTT. This encodes CASIVGGTGELFF.

Worth noting for this clonotype: This sequence may be a read error, since a much larger clone differs from it by one base. The chain employs TRBV12-3 or TRBV12-4 and TRBJ2-3; D not certain. The CDR3 covers 13 residues. Trimming took 7 bases from V and 4 from J, leaving 12 bases between them. The CDR3 region is CASNRDFADTQYF. CDR3 DNA: TGTGCCAGCAACCGTGACTTCGCAGATACGCAGTATTTT.

The CDR3 region is CASSYSGGVDTQYF. CDR3 nucleotides: TGTGCCAGCAGTTACTCGGGGGGGGTAGATACGCAGTATTTT. The chain joins TRBV6-5 to TRBJ2-3; 7 nucleotides line up with TRBD2. V trimming: 0 bases; J trimming: 5 bases; junction bases outside the gene matches: 2. Germline V gene data show CDR1 as MNHEY and CDR2 as SVGAGI. The CDR3 runs to 14 residues.

The chain links TRBV7-9 to TRBJ2-1; 7 nucleotides align to TRBD2. The CDR3 length is 16 residues. V gave up 5 bases and J gave up 4 bases; unmatched junction bases: 11. From germline, CDR1 is SEHNR and CDR2 FQNEAQ (reference sequence). This CDR3 reads CASSPSASGRYNEQFF. The CDR3 DNA sequence: TGTGCCAGCAGCCCGTCGGCTAGCGGACGTTACAATGAGCAGTTCTTC.

The J gene is TRBJ1-1, the V gene TRBV11-2, with TRBD1 as a possible D gene (5 bases). Germline CDR1 and CDR2: SGHAT and FQNNGV. The CDR3 is 11 amino acids. Between the trimmed V and J ends, which lost 11 bases and 8 bases, there was a span of 15 bases. In DNA form, the CDR3 reads TGTGCCTGCAAATTAGGGGCCGAAGCTTTCTTT. Protein sequence: CACKLGAEAFF.

This clonotype was seen only a few times. This sequence joins TRBV12-3 or TRBV12-4 and TRBJ2-7; D remains ambiguous. V was clipped by 3 bases and J by 4 bases, with 10 bases between them. The CDR3 is 13 residues long. Here the CDR3 DNA reads TGTGCCAGCAGTTTTGGGCACACATACGAGCAGTACTTC. Its translation is CASSFGHTYEQYF.

A word on this clonotype: Since a much larger clone is just one base distant, this may be a read error. CDR3 amino acids: CSAEVSYKEQFF. In DNA form, the CDR3 reads TGCAGCGCTGAGGTCTCCTACAAAGAGCAGTTCTTC. This chain links TRBV29-1 with TRBJ2-1; no clear D gene. The CDR3 loop spans 12 amino acids. In germline, CDR1 is SQVTM, CDR2 ANQGSEA.

This clonotype came up once. The gene calls are TRBV4-3 and TRBJ2-1; perhaps TRBD2 as D (6 bases). The CDR3 sequence is 16 residues long. Germline assignment: CDR1 LGHNA and CDR2 YSLEER. Trimming took 10 bases from V and 0 from J, leaving 19 bases between them. The CDR3 loop reads CANSQDAGNSYNEQFF. The CDR3 region has the DNA TGCGCCAATAGCCAAGATGCGGGAAACTCCTACAATGAGCAGTTCTTC.

In this sample, this clonotype turned up a few times. The J gene is TRBJ2-5, the V gene TRBV28; D possibly corresponds to TRBD2 (6 bases). V was shortened by 5 bases and J by 5 bases, with 9 bases between the two germline ends. CDR3 length: 12 residues. CDR1 and CDR2 from the germline V gene are MDHEN and SYDVKM. The CDR3 region has the DNA TGTGCCAGCAGTCGGGGGATCGAGACCCAGTACTTC. Encoded protein: CASSRGIETQYF.

This clonotype has a handful of counts. This rearrangement joins TRBV28 to TRBJ2-5; 7 bases are shared with TRBD1. Germline V lookup: CDR1 MDHEN, CDR2 SYDVKM. V lost 3 bases, J lost 4 bases, and 5 bases stayed unmatched. The CDR3 has 14 amino acids. This CDR3 is CASSFRGGIETQYF. In DNA form, the CDR3 reads TGTGCCAGCAGTTTCAGAGGGGGCATAGAGACCCAGTACTTC.

This clonotype was observed a single time. Without the conserved terminal phenylalanine or tryptophan, this CDR3 likely stems from a read error. The chain links TRBV4-1 to TRBJ2-1; D unresolved. This CDR3 spans 15 amino acids. Germline lookup yields CDR1 MGHRA and CDR2 YSYEKL. Trimming left V 1 base short and J 6 bases short, with 13 bases between. CDR3: CASSQVTNRGNEQFV. Written as DNA, the CDR3 is TGCGCCAGCAGCCAAGTCACAAACCGAGGCAATGAGCAGTTCGTC.

About this clonotype: Given a much more abundant clone one base away, this may be a read error. Without the conserved terminal phenylalanine or tryptophan, this CDR3 likely stems from a read error. The chain is built from TRBV6-2 or TRBV6-3 and TRBJ1-5, with a tentative D call TRBD1 (5 bases). V was cut by 10 bases and J by 2 bases, with 15 bases left in between. The CDR3 is made up of 14 amino acids. Per the germline V gene, CDR1 is MNHEY and CDR2 is SVGEGT. The CDR3 sequence: CATTGGVGNQPQHL. CDR3 coding DNA: TGTGCCACTACGGGAGGGGTGGGCAATCAGCCCCAGCATCTT.

The chain uses TRBV30 and TRBJ2-1, with D tentatively TRBD2 (6 bases). The CDR3 has 13 residues. Germline lookup yields CDR1 GTSNPN and CDR2 SVGIG (reference sequence). CDR3 region: CARDRELGNEQFF. For the CDR3, the DNA is TGTGCTCGAGATCGGGAGCTGGGGAATGAGCAGTTCTTC.

Of note for this clonotype: This could be a read error, since a much larger clone is one nucleotide away. This chain joins TRBV4-1 and TRBJ2-3; 9 nucleotides line up with TRBD2. The CDR3 extends over 18 amino acids. With 0 bases clipped from V and 2 bases from J, the junction kept 9 bases outside the gene matches. Per germline, CDR1 MGHRA and CDR2 YSYEKL. The CDR3 loop reads CASSQDPSIAGDTDTQYF. The DNA for the CDR3 is TGCGCCAGCAGCCAAGATCCCTCCATAGCGGGAGACACAGATACGCAGTATTTT.